This T cell receptor (beta chain) was captured by sequencing in a study of PD-1 blockade in classical Hodgkin lymphoma. Whole-study context: Each patient was given nivolumab 3 mg/kg through a vein every 2 weeks.

Broader study findings: By cycle point C4D1, TCR diversity had risen significantly in CD4+ cells (but not CD8+ cells). According to reports, newly diagnosed patients had lower baseline TCR diversity than healthy donors, and relapsed/refractory patients had lower baseline TCR diversity still. Patients starting nivolumab under 1 year after ASCT were excluded.

Noted time point: cycle 4 day 1 (C4D1), after around six weeks of nivolumab. Every patient relapsed after autologous stem cell transplantation, and brentuximab vedotin exposure varied. Investigators isolated CD4+ T cells from thawed PBMCs through magnetic negative selection. The length of the CDR3 is 14 residues. Germline V gene lookup returns CDR1 MNHEY and CDR2 SMNVEV (reference sequence). The V and J ends lost 3 bases and 6 bases respectively, with 14 bases between them. On this clone itself: Its antigen is unknown.

The method was immunoSEQ multiplex PCR; TCRdb's version includes in-frame clones alone and lacks a portion of them. The sample holds about 25,000 clones, over 75% seen once. The receptor comes from a human donor with classical Hodgkin lymphoma. The J gene is TRBJ1-1, the V gene TRBV27; the D gene is possibly TRBD1 (6 bases). The specimen comprised CD4+ T cells from blood, sampled before the fourth cycle of nivolumab. As DNA, the CDR3 is TGTGCCAGCAGTTTTGCCACGACAGGATCTGAAGCTTTCTTT. It is translated as CASSFATTGSEAFF.